Shown below are 5 T cell receptor beta chains from a single sample sequenced in a study of T-cell reconstitution after alpha-beta-depleted transplantation in children. Preparation of the TCRbeta library involved a method that used unique molecular identifiers. TCRdb re-called the PCR reads through MiXCR, storing one row per CDR3 protein. The data contain about 280,000 distinct CDR3 sequences, around 10% of them seen just once; the ten biggest clones take up 23%. The sample was peripheral blood, taken 180 days after TCRalphabeta/CD19-depleted stem cell transplant. The source is a male patient under 10 years old who had a stem cell transplant for chronic granulomatous disease, so the T cells may come from the graft donor.

The chain recombines TRBV4-2 with TRBJ2-1; no reliable D call. This CDR3 spans 18 amino acids. Trimming took 10 bases from V and 0 from J, leaving 25 bases between them. The germline V gene has CDR1 LGHNA and CDR2 YNFKEQ. The CDR3 here is CAIGPWPNPLLSYNEQFF. The CDR3 DNA follows: TGTGCCATCGGCCCATGGCCAAATCCGTTACTCTCCTACAATGAGCAGTTCTTC.

This clonotype was seen at least ten times. The gene calls are TRBV28 and TRBJ2-1; tentatively, D is TRBD1 (6 bases). The CDR3 sequence is 14 residues long. In germline, CDR1 is MDHEN, CDR2 SYDVKM. The ends were cut back, 3 bases at V and 5 bases at J, with 11 bases in the middle. In DNA, the CDR3 is TGTGCCAGCAGTTTGCCCGGACAGAACAATGAGCAGTTCTTC. This translates into CASSLPGQNNEQFF. The entire variable domain, with the rest obtained from reference TRBV28 and TRBJ2-1, is as follows: DVKVTQSSRYLVKRTGEKVFLECVQDMDHENMFWYRQDPGLGLRLIYFSYDVKMKEKGDIPEGYSVSREKKERFSLILESASTNQTSMYLCASSLPGQNNEQFFGPGTRLTVL.

The V call is TRBV15, the J call TRBJ1-3; D is unclear. Per the germline V gene, CDR1 is LNHNV and CDR2 is YYDKDF (reference sequence). Trimming shortened V by 2 bases and J by 2 bases, and 10 bases separated the two germline ends. This CDR3 spans 15 amino acids. The DNA for the CDR3 is TGTGCCACCAGCAGATCCGGAGAGGCTGGAAACACCATATATTTT. It translates to CATSRSGEAGNTIYF.

Concerning this clonotype: This may come from a read error, since a much larger clone is one base off. Here the CDR3 reads CASSVAATGTDTYDQYF. The DNA for the CDR3 is TGTGCCAGCAGCGTAGCCGCTACCGGGACAGATACCTACGATCAGTACTTC. J is TRBJ2-7 and V is TRBV9; 7 positions match TRBD1. CDR1 and CDR2 from the germline V gene are SGDLS and YYNGEE. The CDR3 is 17 amino acids. Looking up the rest from reference TRBV9 and TRBJ2-7 gives the full variable domain: DSGVTQTPKHLITATGQRVTLRCSPRSGDLSVYWYQQSLDQGLQFLIQYYNGEERAKGNILERFSAQQFPDLHSELNLSSLELGDSALYFCASSVAATGTDTYDQYFGPGTRLTVT.

Many counts were recorded for this clonotype. The V call is TRBV6-5, the J call TRBJ2-7; 8 positions match TRBD1. V lost 0 bases, J lost 7 bases, and 2 bases stayed unmatched. Germline V gene lookup returns CDR1 MNHEY and CDR2 SVGAGI. The CDR3 consists of 13 residues. The CDR3: CASSYSQGAEQYF. The CDR3 DNA follows: TGTGCCAGCAGTTACTCCCAGGGGGCAGAGCAGTACTTC.